This is a list of T cell receptor beta chains from one sample in a study of identifying expanded T cells in peripheral blood. Produced via immunoSEQ multiplex PCR; TCRdb's table is partial and in-frame only. The sample records tens of thousands of clones, around 84% being singletons. The sequencing sample was made of blood. These TCRs come from a person aged 18 to 70 in good health. Both conserved end residues are part of each CDR3. The order of the fields is D gene, J gene, V gene, clone size, CDR3 protein, CDR3 DNA. D genes are given only for firm matches. Some rows have no size entry. The others give once, few or many, or a class for an expanded clone.

>TRBD1|TRBJ1-2|TRBV2|-
CASSEAQGASGYTF
TGTGCCAGCAGTGAAGCCCAGGGGGCTAGTGGCTACACCTTC
>TRBD2|TRBJ2-5|TRBV19|-
CASSSSGRETQYF
TGTGCCAGTAGTAGTAGCGGGAGAGAGACCCAGTACTTC
>-|TRBJ1-1|TRBV6-6|-
CASSYVRGQPNTEAFF
TGTGCCAGCAGTTACGTTCGGGGACAACCGAACACTGAAGCTTTCTTT
>TRBD1|TRBJ2-1|TRBV7-7|-
CASSLGPGQGWNNEQFF
TGTGCTAGCAGCTTAGGGCCGGGACAGGGGTGGAACAATGAGCAGTTCTTC
>TRBD2|TRBJ2-3|TRBV4-3|-
CASSQDPGGSPTDTQYF
TGCGCCAGCAGCCAAGATCCAGGCGGGAGTCCCACAGATACGCAGTATTTT
>-|TRBJ1-2|TRBV18|-
CASSPPEGGDRRYTF
TGTGCCAGCTCACCACCGGAGGGGGGGGACCGGCGATACACCTTC
>TRBD2|TRBJ2-7|TRBV7-9|-
CASSPPSGSGYEQYF
TGTGCCAGCAGCCCCCCGAGCGGGAGTGGGTACGAGCAGTACTTC
>TRBD2|TRBJ2-2|TRBV7-2|-
CAREGTSGTGELFF
TGTGCCAGGGAAGGGACTAGCGGGACCGGGGAGCTGTTTTTT
>TRBD2|TRBJ2-3|TRBV5-1|-
CASSLGVAGHDTDTQYF
TGCGCCAGCAGCTTGGGAGTAGCGGGCCATGACACAGATACGCAGTATTTT
>-|TRBJ2-2|TRBV7-9|few
CASSHRRGSREIGAGELFF
TGTGCCAGCAGTCATAGACGTGGGAGCCGGGAAATAGGGGCCGGGGAGCTGTTTTTT
>-|TRBJ2-5|TRBV28|-
CASSPPGYETQYF
TGTGCCAGCAGTCCCCCAGGTTATGAGACCCAGTACTTC
>-|TRBJ1-5|TRBV4-2|-
CASSQWVGEVQPQHF
TGTGCCAGCAGCCAATGGGTGGGGGAGGTTCAGCCCCAGCATTTT
>TRBD1|TRBJ2-3|TRBV29-1|-
CSAWTGGVDTQYF
TGCAGCGCTTGGACAGGGGGCGTAGATACGCAGTATTTT
>TRBD1|TRBJ2-7|TRBV6-6|-
CASSSGTGAVYYEQYF
TGTGCCAGCAGTTCCGGGACAGGGGCCGTTTACTACGAGCAGTACTTC
>-|TRBJ2-1|TRBV7-9|-
CASSLVVGEQFF
TGTGCCAGCAGCTTAGTTGTTGGTGAGCAGTTCTTC
>-|TRBJ1-4|TRBV9|-
CASSSDDGRYEKLFF
TGTGCCAGCAGCTCAGACGACGGGAGGTATGAAAAACTGTTTTTT